This T cell receptor beta chain originates from a study of cytomegalovirus exposure and HLA in healthy donors (dated by TCRdb to 2016 to 2017). Background on the whole study: In an earlier analysis of roughly 500 of the donors, under 300 Gb of sequence data and roughly 100 million unique TCR beta sequences from about 179 million T cells were reported. An early release that covered 500 to 800 HLA-typed donors contained about 290 gigabases of sequencing data and 80 million or so unique TCR sequences. The genetic ancestry cluster associated with self-reported Caucasian donors included over 65% of the 300 to 450 genotyped donors. The study aimed to test whether cataloging public T cell receptors could reveal signatures of past pathogen exposure. The study used immunosequencing to profile the T cell repertoires of several hundred subjects and linked those repertoires to cytomegalovirus serostatus. Besides the first cohort of hundreds of subjects, a separate validation cohort made up of over 95 different subjects was used. High-throughput TCR immunosequencing, statistical association of individual TCRs with disease status, and machine learning were combined to predict cytomegalovirus infection status. In a later analysis, previously published TCR beta repertoires from about 640 donors were re-analyzed and high-resolution HLA genotyping was added so that TCR occurrence patterns could be studied. In the later analysis, no new phenotypic data were used to find candidate immune exposures; instead, reliance was placed on TCR beta sequences and their occurrence across donors. In an earlier analysis of roughly 540 of the donors, high-throughput TCR beta sequencing was used to judge whether each TCR beta V gene segment behaved as functional or pseudogenic. Donor age, sex, ethnicity and CMV serostatus were collected together with the repertoire data. A later genetic analysis used genome-wide SNP genotypes for about 60% of the roughly 670 donors, treating that subset as a discovery cohort. All discovery cohort repertoires had been generated on a single sequencing platform. Class I and class II HLA loci were covered by the typing at four-digit resolution. The number of donors typed differed by locus, with about 629-630 for A, B, C, DRB1 and DQB1, more than 500 for DQA1, about 610 for DPA1, and around 450 for DPB1. A few DR-DQ haplotypes were treated as single units for association and clustering because of strong linkage in the cohort. Across under 500 genotyped donors of the cohort, an average of roughly 200,000 unique TCR beta nucleotide sequences per donor were sequenced, and around 20% of those sequences were non-productive.

V is trimmed back by 2 bases and J by 5 bases, and the junction contains 2 bases that no gene match accounts for. For CDR1 and CDR2, the germline V gene (reference sequence) lists GTSNPN and SVGIG. From the cysteine up to the phenylalanine, the CDR3 has a length of 13 residues. The entry retains the CDR3 DNA only, 39 bases that are in frame from base 1. Concerning this clone: Its specific antigen is unknown. No per-base quality is available; no much larger clone lies one base away.

Broad study findings and their caveats: The sequencing pipeline was judged likely to have produced a cluster of highly shared sequence variants as a technical artifact. In a later analysis, several top co-occurrence clusters were reported to appear linked to parvovirus B19, influenza, CMV and Epstein-Barr virus. A few of the identified cytomegalovirus-associated TCR beta chains were confirmed in vitro to be specific for cytomegalovirus antigens. A total of 150 or so TCR beta chains were listed by the study as associated with cytomegalovirus. When HLA alleles, especially DR and DQ, strongly co-occurred, attributing TCR associations to individual alleles was difficult. A later genetic analysis associated a missense DCLRE1C variant with V-gene and J-gene trimming of TCR beta chains, and an independent cohort replicated the association. In both the original and validation cohorts, the classifier was reported to diagnose cytomegalovirus status with high specificity and sensitivity. In a later analysis, the rate of TCR association differed among HLA loci, with DRB1 alleles having the most associated TCRs and HLA-C alleles having the fewest. Because counts were too low, some 16 rarely observed V segments, including chromosome 9 orphons, were excluded from the earlier analysis of a few hundred of the donors. A later analysis associated 15,000 to 20,000 TCR beta sequences with specific HLA alleles at a false discovery rate of 0.05. The authors suggested that the approach could potentially be generalized to other disease states and immunological phenotypes. The 87-base-pair reads could not distinguish some IMGT-functional V segments, including TRBV6-2 and TRBV6-3, so those segments were excluded. CMV serostatus was the only immune exposure information available for the cohort. Because HLA typing was missing for some donors at each locus, association tests included only the typed subset. A later genetic analysis reported fewer N-insertions in productive TCRs among donors in an Asian-associated ancestry cluster than the roughly 620-donor mean. This cohort had only TCR beta chains sequenced, and the lack of alpha or paired-chain data limited which features could be detected. Presence/absence analyses assumed roughly uniform sequencing depth across donors, an assumption that may not hold. In an earlier analysis of over 550 of the donors, most TCR beta V segments were observed in productive rearrangements about 90% or about 30% of the time, broadly matching IMGT annotations. A further reported finding was that TCR beta sequences accurately predicted the HLA-A and HLA-B alleles for most subjects in the first cohort. Across donors, most TCR sequences were observed very rarely, whereas some public TCRs were present in many individuals. A later analysis found that most CMV-associated TCR beta chains appeared HLA-restricted, with HLA associations seemingly driven largely by CMV exposure. Compared with equally common non-associated chains, HLA-associated TCR beta chains in a later analysis were more clonally expanded and had lower generation probabilities. Linkage disequilibrium might explain the correlated functional status among segregating V segments, but an unknown experimental factor could not be excluded.

Library method: the immunoSEQ multiplex PCR assay. The multiplex PCR relied on a mix of 60 forward primers for TCR Vbeta segments and 13 reverse primers for TCR Jbeta segments. The CDR3 region of rearranged TCR beta genes was amplified from genomic DNA by a multiplex PCR assay. The Illumina HiSeq System was used to sequence the amplified TCR beta libraries as 87-base-pair reads. The authors' analysis ran thus. Across the roughly 670 repertoires, a later analysis counted 75 million to 90 million unique TCR beta chains, around 11 million of which were shared by at least two donors. Raw reads were error-corrected and collapsed into unique sequences by a nearest-neighbor algorithm in which closely related sequences were merged to remove PCR and sequencing errors. V, D and J gene segments were assigned by aligning CDR3 sequences to IMGT reference sequences. Each retained sequence needed at least a six-nucleotide match to both a V gene segment and a J gene segment. Rearrangements were classified as productive when the CDR3 lacked stop codons and remained in frame with V and J, and all other rearrangements were classified as non-productive. CDR3 was defined by IMGT convention, running from the second conserved V-encoded cysteine to the conserved J-encoded phenylalanine. The earlier analysis of some 600 of the donors excluded sequences that lacked an unambiguous match to a single V gene segment. In an earlier analysis of 587 of the donors, V segments were called functional above 56.7% productive rearrangements and were called segregating when the between-donor standard deviation exceeded 5%. A statistical classification framework was built to diagnose cytomegalovirus status from the catalog of TCR beta chain sequences. In a later analysis, V and J genes were assigned by comparing TCR nucleotide sequences against IMGT/GENE-DB human TR gene sequences. A later analysis assigned CDR3 sequences and most-parsimonious VDJ recombination scenarios with the TCRdist pipeline. In a later analysis, every TCR beta chain was defined by the combination of its CDR3 amino acid sequence and its V-gene family, and reads without a unique V-gene family were dropped. As a way to deal with suspected cross-contamination and a sequencing artifact, a later analysis dropped 450 to 600 nucleotide sequences that were highly shared and had low generation probability. In a later analysis, a clonal expansion index was calculated for each public chain from normalized within-repertoire ranks of inferred template counts. A later analysis computed generation probabilities with a VDJ recombination model fitted to out-of-frame rearrangements, and checked the results against IGoR. A later analysis scored TCR-TCR, TCR-HLA and TCR-CMV co-occurrence with hypergeometric tests, applying a repertoire-size bias correction to TCR pairs. To estimate false discovery rates, a later analysis permuted the HLA or CMV assignments 20 times. A later analysis grouped co-occurring TCRs with DBSCAN, adding TCRdist sequence similarity when clustering within HLA-allele-positive subsets. For co-occurrence clustering, repertoires with fewer than 30,000 or more than 120,000 public chains were excluded, along with four or five repertoires with anomalous nucleotide sharing. TCRdb took this table from immuneACCESS and kept in-frame rearrangements with V and J called. Such tables lack part of the clones; where checked against another copy, unresolved V genes explain under half of the gap, and the rest is unexplained. Clone size and the V and J calls come from that table; the DNA yielded D and trimming. For this sample the table gives 40,000 to 55,000 clones, of which about two thirds were detected only once. The ten largest make up about 3.2% of the sample.

The cohort was made up of approximately 700 healthy bone marrow donors. At the time of sampling, every cohort member was nominally healthy, though immune exposures that went unrecorded were likely present. The donor was CMV seronegative and belonged to the group of 350 to 400 seronegative cohort members. A peripheral blood sample was provided by each donor, and peripheral blood mononuclear cells were used for TCR beta sequencing. The Qiagen DNeasy Blood Extraction Kit was used to extract genomic DNA from the blood cell samples. The sequencing input was PBMCs. This TCR derives from a woman in her thirties in good health and CMV-seronegative. The V and J genes are TRBV30 and TRBJ2-2; 7 middle bases align to TRBD1. CDR3 region: CAWSKGATGELFF. The DNA is as follows: TGTGCCTGGAGTAAGGGGGCAACCGGGGAGCTGTTTTTT. The full variable domain, with segments outside the CDR3 supplied by the reference TRBV30 and TRBJ2-2 proteins, appears as SQTIHQWPATLVQPVGSPLSLECTVEGTSNPNLYWYRQAAGRGLQLLFYSVGIGQISSEVPQNLSASRPQDRQFILSSKKLLLSDSGFYLCAWSKGATGELFFGEGSRLTVL.